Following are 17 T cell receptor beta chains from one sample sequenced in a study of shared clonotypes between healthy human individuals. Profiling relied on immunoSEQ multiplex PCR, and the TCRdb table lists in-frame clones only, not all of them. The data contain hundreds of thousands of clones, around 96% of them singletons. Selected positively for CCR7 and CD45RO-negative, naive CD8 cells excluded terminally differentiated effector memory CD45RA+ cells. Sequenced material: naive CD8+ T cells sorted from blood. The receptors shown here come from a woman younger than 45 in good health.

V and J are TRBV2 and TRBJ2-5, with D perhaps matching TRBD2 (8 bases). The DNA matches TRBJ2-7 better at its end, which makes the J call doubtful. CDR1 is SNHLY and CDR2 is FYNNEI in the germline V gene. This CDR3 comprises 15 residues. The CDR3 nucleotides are TGTGCCAGCAGTGCAAGCGGGGGACAGCCCTACGAGCAGTACTTC. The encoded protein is CASSASGGQPYEQYF.

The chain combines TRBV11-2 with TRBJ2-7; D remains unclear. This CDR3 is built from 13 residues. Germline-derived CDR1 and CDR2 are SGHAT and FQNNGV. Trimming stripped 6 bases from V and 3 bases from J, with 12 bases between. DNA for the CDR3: TGTGCCAGCAGTCGAGACGTAAGCTACGAGCAGTACTTC. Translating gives CASSRDVSYEQYF.

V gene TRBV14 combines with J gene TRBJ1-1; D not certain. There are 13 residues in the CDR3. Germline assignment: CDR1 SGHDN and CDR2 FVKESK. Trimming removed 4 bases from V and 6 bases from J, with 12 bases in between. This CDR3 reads CASSPHRPSEAFF. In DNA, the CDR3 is TGTGCCAGCAGCCCCCATCGGCCCTCTGAAGCTTTCTTT.

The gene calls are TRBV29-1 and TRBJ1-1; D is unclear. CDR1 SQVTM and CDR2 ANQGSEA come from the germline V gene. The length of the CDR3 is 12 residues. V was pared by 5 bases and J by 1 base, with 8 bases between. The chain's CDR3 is CSVRGGNTEAFF. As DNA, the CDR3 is TGCAGCGTTCGAGGAGGGAACACTGAAGCTTTCTTT.

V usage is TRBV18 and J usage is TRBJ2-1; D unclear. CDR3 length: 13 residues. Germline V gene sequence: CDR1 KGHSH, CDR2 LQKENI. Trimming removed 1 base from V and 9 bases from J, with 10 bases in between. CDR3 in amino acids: CASSPLDVSEQFF. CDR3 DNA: TGTGCCAGCTCACCACTGGACGTCAGTGAGCAGTTCTTC.

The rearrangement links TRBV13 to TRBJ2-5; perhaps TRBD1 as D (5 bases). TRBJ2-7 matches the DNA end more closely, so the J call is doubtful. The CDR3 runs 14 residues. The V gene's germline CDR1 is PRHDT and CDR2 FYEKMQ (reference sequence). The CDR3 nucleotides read TGTGCCAGCAGCAGCCAGGGTATCCTCTACGAGCAGTACTTC. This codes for CASSSQGILYEQYF.

CDR3 residues: CASSRDRSYNEQFF. DNA of the CDR3: TGTGCCAGCAGCCGGGACAGGAGCTACAATGAGCAGTTCTTC. The genes are TRBV5-5 and TRBJ2-1; 8 bases are a match to TRBD1. This CDR3 contains 14 residues. The germline V gene has CDR1 SGHKS and CDR2 YYEKEE (reference sequence). The V segment lost 4 bases and the J segment 3 bases; nucleotides outside the gene matches: 3.

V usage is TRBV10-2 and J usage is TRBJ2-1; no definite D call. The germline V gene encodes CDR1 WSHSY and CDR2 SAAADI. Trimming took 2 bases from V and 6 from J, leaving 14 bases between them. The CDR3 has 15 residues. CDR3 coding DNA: TGCGCCAGCAGTGAGCGCAACTTTGGTCTCAATGAGCAGTTCTTC. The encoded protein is CASSERNFGLNEQFF.

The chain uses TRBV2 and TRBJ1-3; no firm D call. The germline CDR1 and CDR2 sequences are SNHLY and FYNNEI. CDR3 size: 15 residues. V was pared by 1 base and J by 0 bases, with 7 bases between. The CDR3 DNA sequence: TGTGCCAGCAGTGAAGACAGCTGCTCTGGAAACACCATATATTTT. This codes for CASSEDSCSGNTIYF.

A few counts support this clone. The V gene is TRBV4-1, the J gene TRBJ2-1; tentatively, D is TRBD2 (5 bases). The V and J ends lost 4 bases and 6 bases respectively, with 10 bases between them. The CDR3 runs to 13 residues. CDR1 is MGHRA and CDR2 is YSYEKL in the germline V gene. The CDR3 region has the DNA TGCGCCAGCAGCCCGGACTCAGTCAATGAGCAGTTCTTC. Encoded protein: CASSPDSVNEQFF.

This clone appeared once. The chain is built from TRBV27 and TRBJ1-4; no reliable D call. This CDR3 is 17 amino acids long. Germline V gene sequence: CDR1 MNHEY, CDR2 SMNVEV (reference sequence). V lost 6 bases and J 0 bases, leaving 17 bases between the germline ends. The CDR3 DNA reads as TGTGCCAGCAGCCCCGAAGGGATCGGTGCAACTAATGAAAAACTGTTTTTT. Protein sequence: CASSPEGIGATNEKLFF.

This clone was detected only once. The CDR3 DNA follows: TGTGCCAGCATCTGGGGGGGGGACGCTTTCTTT. It specifies CASIWGGDAFF. The rearrangement links TRBV28 to TRBJ1-1, with a weak D call TRBD1 (5 bases). Germline V gives CDR1 MDHEN, CDR2 SYDVKM. Trimming pared 7 bases from V and 11 bases from J, leaving 14 bases between. The CDR3 sequence is 11 residues long. Full variable domain (outside the CDR3, taken from reference TRBV28 and TRBJ1-1): DVKVTQSSRYLVKRTGEKVFLECVQDMDHENMFWYRQDPGLGLRLIYFSYDVKMKEKGDIPEGYSVSREKKERFSLILESASTNQTSMYLCASIWGGDAFFGQGTRLTVV.

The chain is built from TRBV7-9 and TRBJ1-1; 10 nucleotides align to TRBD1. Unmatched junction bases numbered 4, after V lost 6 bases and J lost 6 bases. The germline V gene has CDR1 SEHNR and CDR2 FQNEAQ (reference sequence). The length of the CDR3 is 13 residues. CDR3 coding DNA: TGTGCCAGCAGTACGACAGGGGGCGCTGAAGCTTTCTTT. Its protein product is CASSTTGGAEAFF.

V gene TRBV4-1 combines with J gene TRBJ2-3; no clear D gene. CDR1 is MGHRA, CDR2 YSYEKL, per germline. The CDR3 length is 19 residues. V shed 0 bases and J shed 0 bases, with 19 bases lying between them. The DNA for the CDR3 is TGCGCCAGCAGCCAAGATAATCTCCTAGGAGAAATCAGCACAGATACGCAGTATTTT. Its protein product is CASSQDNLLGEISTDTQYF.

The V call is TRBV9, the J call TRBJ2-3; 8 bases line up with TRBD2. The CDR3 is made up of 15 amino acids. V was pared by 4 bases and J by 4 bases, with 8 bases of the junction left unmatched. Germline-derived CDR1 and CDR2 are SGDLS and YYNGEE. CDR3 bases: TGTGCCAGCAGCCCCAGACTAGCGTCAGCAGATACGCAGTATTTT. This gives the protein CASSPRLASADTQYF.

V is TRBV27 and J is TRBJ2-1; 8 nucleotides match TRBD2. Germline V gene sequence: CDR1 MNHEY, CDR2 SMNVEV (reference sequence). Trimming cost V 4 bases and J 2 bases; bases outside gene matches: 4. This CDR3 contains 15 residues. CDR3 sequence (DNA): TGTGCCAGCAGTTCCGGACTAGCCACCTACAATGAGCAGTTCTTC. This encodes CASSSGLATYNEQFF.

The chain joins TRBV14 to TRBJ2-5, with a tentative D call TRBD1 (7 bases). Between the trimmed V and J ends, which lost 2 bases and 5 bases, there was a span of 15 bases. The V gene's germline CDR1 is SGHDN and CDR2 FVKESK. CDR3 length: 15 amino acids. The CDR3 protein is CASSQWRGLWETQYF. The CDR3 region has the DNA TGTGCCAGCAGCCAATGGAGGGGGCTCTGGGAGACCCAGTACTTC.